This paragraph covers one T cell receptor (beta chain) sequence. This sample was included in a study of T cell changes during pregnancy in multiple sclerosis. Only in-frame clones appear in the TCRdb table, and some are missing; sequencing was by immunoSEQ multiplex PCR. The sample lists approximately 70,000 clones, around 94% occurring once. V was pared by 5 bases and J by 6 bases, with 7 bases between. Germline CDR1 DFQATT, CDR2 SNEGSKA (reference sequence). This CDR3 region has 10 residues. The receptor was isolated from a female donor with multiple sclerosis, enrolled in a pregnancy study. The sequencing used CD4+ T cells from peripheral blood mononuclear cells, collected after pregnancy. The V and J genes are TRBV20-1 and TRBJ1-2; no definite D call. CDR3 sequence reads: CSAPEDGYTF. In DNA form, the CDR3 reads TGCAGTGCTCCGGAGGATGGCTACACCTTC.